These 18 T cell receptor beta chains share one sample of origin, sequenced in a study of shared clonotypes between healthy human individuals. Here immunoSEQ multiplex PCR was the method, and the copy in TCRdb shows in-frame clones only, minus some. Of 2 million to 2.5 million clones in the sample, around 90% were seen once. The sequencing input was naive CD4+ T cells from PBMCs. Subset here: CD45RA+ positively selected. Receptors were obtained from a man between 18 and 29 years old in good health. Some clones in this sample may be carry-over from other donors' samples.

Points on this clone: The same CDR3 arises from other DNA sequences in this sample as well. J is TRBJ1-1 and V is TRBV28; tentative D call: TRBD1 (5 bases). Trimming shortened V by 7 bases and J by 3 bases, and 9 bases separated the two germline ends. This CDR3 contains 12 residues. CDR1 is MDHEN, CDR2 SYDVKM, per germline. As DNA, the CDR3 is TGTGCCAGCACCGGGGGATACACTGAAGCTTTCTTT. Translated: CASTGGYTEAFF.

In the case of this clone: Other DNA sequences from this sample encode an identical CDR3 as well. The V call is TRBV29-1, the J call TRBJ2-3, with D perhaps being TRBD1 or TRBD2 (5 bases each). Germline V gene sequence: CDR1 SQVTM, CDR2 ANQGSEA. Trimming took 3 bases from V and 4 from J, leaving 11 bases between them. CDR3 size: 13 residues. The chain's CDR3 is CSVEGVGADTQYF. The CDR3 DNA follows: TGCAGCGTTGAGGGAGTAGGGGCAGATACGCAGTATTTT.

The rearrangement joins TRBV6-5 to TRBJ2-5; D perhaps matches TRBD1 (6 bases). Trimming removed 5 bases at V and 5 bases at J, with 18 bases between. From germline, CDR1 is MNHEY and CDR2 SVGAGI. There are 15 residues in the CDR3. This CDR3 reads CASSLNRARGETQYF. The CDR3 DNA sequence: TGTGCCAGCAGTCTAAACAGGGCTCGGGGTGAGACCCAGTACTTC.

The chain has TRBV9 and TRBJ2-7; either TRBD1 or TRBD2 may supply D (6 bases each). Germline V gene lookup returns CDR1 SGDLS and CDR2 YYNGEE. V shed 0 bases and J shed 6 bases, with 13 bases lying between them. This CDR3 region has 14 residues. CDR3 in DNA: TGTGCCAGCAGCGTAGTAACGGGGGCTGTCGAGCAGTACTTC. It yields the protein CASSVVTGAVEQYF. Based on the CDR3 plus reference TRBV9 and TRBJ2-7, the full variable domain is DSGVTQTPKHLITATGQRVTLRCSPRSGDLSVYWYQQSLDQGLQFLIQYYNGEERAKGNILERFSAQQFPDLHSELNLSSLELGDSALYFCASSVVTGAVEQYFGPGTRLTVT.

Concerning this clone: The same CDR3 is also encoded by other DNA sequences in this sample. CDR3 nucleotide sequence: TGCAGCGCCCGCACAGATAGCAATCAGCCCCAGCATTTT. Translating it yields CSARTDSNQPQHF. The chain is built from TRBV29-1 and TRBJ1-5; D is ambiguous. Germline V gene data show CDR1 as SQVTM and CDR2 as ANQGSEA. V was cut by 7 bases and J by 0 bases, with 10 bases left in between. This CDR3 is 13 amino acids long.

The V call is TRBV6-6, the J call TRBJ1-1; D remains unclear. The CDR3 has 14 amino acids. CDR1 and CDR2 from the germline V gene are MNHNY and SVGAGI (reference sequence). V gave up 5 bases and J gave up 4 bases, with 14 bases separating them. CDR3 loop: CASSPNPRTTEAFF. DNA of the CDR3: TGTGCCAGCAGTCCCAACCCGAGGACCACTGAAGCTTTCTTT.

V gene TRBV19 combines with J gene TRBJ1-2, with TRBD1 identical over 8 bases. V shed 3 bases, J shed 8 bases, and the junction held 11 bases outside the gene matches. This CDR3 contains 15 residues. Looked up from germline, CDR1 is LNHDA and CDR2 is SQIVND (reference sequence). The CDR3 sequence is CASSIPATGAVGYTF. The CDR3 DNA sequence: TGTGCCAGTAGTATCCCCGCGACAGGGGCTGTGGGCTACACCTTC.

The rearrangement joins TRBV28 to TRBJ1-3, with D maybe TRBD1 (5 bases). Trimming stripped 5 bases from V and 3 bases from J, with 14 bases between. Germline CDR1 and CDR2: MDHEN and SYDVKM. This CDR3 spans 15 amino acids. For the CDR3, the DNA is TGTGCCAGCAGTCCCCCGGGGGGGTATGGAAACACCATATATTTT. It codes for CASSPPGGYGNTIYF.

This chain connects TRBV7-2 to TRBJ2-4; D remains ambiguous. CDR1 is SGHTA and CDR2 is FQGNSA in the germline V gene. Trimming removed 2 bases from V and 7 bases from J, with 12 bases in between. CDR3 size: 14 residues. Here the CDR3 reads CASSLIAADNIQYF. In nucleotides, the CDR3 is TGTGCCAGCAGCTTAATCGCTGCTGATAACATTCAGTACTTC.

This rearrangement joins TRBV5-1 to TRBJ2-1, with a possible D match to TRBD2 (6 bases). The V and J ends lost 5 bases and 8 bases respectively, with 17 bases between them. Germline V gene data show CDR1 as SGHRS and CDR2 as YFSETQ. The CDR3 is made up of 14 amino acids. This CDR3 is CASRVGAGGDEQFF. In DNA, the CDR3 is TGCGCCAGCAGAGTGGGAGCCGGCGGGGATGAGCAGTTCTTC.

The chain joins TRBV6-1 to TRBJ2-3; 8 positions match TRBD2. This CDR3 is built from 14 residues. V was clipped by 7 bases and J by 5 bases; unmatched bases: 8. CDR1 and CDR2 (germline): MNHNS, SASEGT. CDR3 in DNA: TGTGCCAGCACTCCCACCGGGGGGGAAGATACGCAGTATTTT. Translation: CASTPTGGEDTQYF.

The gene calls are TRBV5-1 and TRBJ1-1; 7 bases match TRBD1. With 2 bases clipped from V and 11 bases from J, the junction kept 9 bases outside the gene matches. Germline CDR1 is SGHRS and CDR2 is YFSETQ. This CDR3 has 13 residues. This chain's CDR3 is CASSFTGSQGAFF. The DNA for the CDR3 is TGCGCCAGCAGCTTTACAGGTTCACAGGGGGCTTTCTTT. Variable domain in full (rest from reference TRBV5-1 and TRBJ1-1): KAGVTQTPRYLIKTRGQQVTLSCSPISGHRSVSWYQQTPGQGLQFLFEYFSETQRNKGNFPGRFSGRQFSNSRSEMNVSTLELGDSALYLCASSFTGSQGAFFGQGTRLTVV.

This clone was detected once. This chain connects TRBV21-1 to TRBJ1-2. TRBV21-1 is designated a pseudogene. The length of the CDR3 is 16 residues. Here the CDR3 reads CASSKALSQTNYGYTF. The CDR3 DNA reads as TGTGCCAGCAGCAAAGCGCTTTCCCAAACTAACTATGGCTACACCTTC.

The J gene is TRBJ2-3, the V gene TRBV7-2; the match to TRBD1 covers 7 bases. Germline V gene lookup returns CDR1 SGHTA and CDR2 FQGNSA. The CDR3 has 14 amino acids. V was clipped by 8 bases and J by 1 base; unmatched bases: 6. CDR3 sequence: CASYRGLGTDTQYF. CDR3 nucleotides: TGTGCCAGCTACAGGGGTCTGGGCACAGATACGCAGTATTTT.

The rearrangement joins TRBV6-1 to TRBJ1-5; D is uncertain. CDR1 and CDR2 (germline): MNHNS, SASEGT. Between the trimmed V and J ends, which lost 5 bases and 4 bases, there was a span of 9 bases. The CDR3 has 13 amino acids. The CDR3 sequence is CASSPILNQPQHF. For the CDR3, the DNA is TGTGCCAGCAGTCCCATCCTGAATCAGCCCCAGCATTTT.

The V gene is TRBV29-1, the J gene TRBJ2-2, with D unresolved. V dropped 7 bases and J dropped 0 bases, with 15 bases sitting between them. CDR3 length equals 15 residues. The germline V gene has CDR1 SQVTM and CDR2 ANQGSEA. The CDR3: CSAPIGGANTGELFF. CDR3 nucleotide sequence: TGCAGCGCCCCAATTGGCGGCGCGAACACCGGGGAGCTGTTTTTT.

About this clone: The sample contains more than one DNA sequence encoding this CDR3. The chain uses TRBV11-1 and TRBJ2-5; 7 nucleotides match TRBD2. Germline CDR1 SGHAT, CDR2 FQDESV (reference sequence). V shed 5 bases, J shed 2 bases, and the junction held 2 bases outside the gene matches. CDR3 length equals 13 residues. DNA for the CDR3: TGTGCCAGCAGCCCGGGACTACAAGAGACCCAGTACTTC. It yields the protein CASSPGLQETQYF.

The chain joins TRBV7-3 to TRBJ1-4; TRBD1 matches at 10 bases. The CDR3 has 17 amino acids. Germline CDR1 and CDR2: SGHTA and FQGTGA. Trimming cost V 5 bases and J 3 bases; bases outside gene matches: 9. CDR3 region: CASSLPGTGEANEKLFF. As DNA, the CDR3 is TGTGCCAGCAGCCTCCCGGGGACAGGGGAGGCTAATGAAAAACTGTTTTTT. Drawing the rest from reference TRBV7-3 and TRBJ1-4, the complete variable domain is GAGVSQTPSNKVTEKGKYVELRCDPISGHTALYWYRQSLGQGPEFLIYFQGTGAADDSGLPNDRFFAVRPEGSVSTLKIQRTERGDSAVYLCASSLPGTGEANEKLFFGSGTQLSVL.